One sample yielded the 25 T cell receptor beta chains listed below, sequenced in a study of early T cells in non-severe SARS-CoV-2 infection. TCRdb reprocessed the 5' RACE reads via MiXCR and lists one record per CDR3 protein. The data show 35,000 to 50,000 distinct CDR3 sequences, 20% to 25% seen once. Here the sequenced sample was whole blood, taken at baseline. The receptors were gathered from an adult who was a healthcare worker with PCR-confirmed SARS-CoV-2 infection or an uninfected control (not recorded which).

In its sample, this clonotype was seen a few times. The CDR3 sequence: CASSLLTREKLFF. As DNA, the CDR3 is TGTGCCAGCAGCTTGTTGACCAGGGAAAAACTGTTTTTT. This chain joins TRBV5-5 and TRBJ1-4; D unresolved. The germline CDR1 and CDR2 sequences are SGHKS and YYEKEE (reference sequence). This CDR3 has 13 residues. Trimming removed 1 base at V and 8 bases at J, with 9 bases between. The whole variable domain, remainder taken from reference TRBV5-5 and TRBJ1-4, is DAGVTQSPTHLIKTRGQQVTLRCSPISGHKSVSWYQQVLGQGPQFIFQYYEKEERGRGNFPDRFSARQFPNYSSELNVNALLLGDSALYLCASSLLTREKLFFGSGTQLSVL.

V and J are TRBV5-6 and TRBJ1-1; D remains unclear. CDR3 size: 12 residues. The V end was cut by 4 bases, the J end by 2 bases, with 6 bases between. Germline V gene lookup returns CDR1 SGHDT and CDR2 YYEEEE. This chain's CDR3 is CASSVLNTEAFF. As DNA, the CDR3 is TGTGCCAGCAGCGTCTTAAACACTGAAGCTTTCTTT.

This clonotype was observed a handful of times. The genes are TRBV10-3 and TRBJ2-1, with TRBD2 as a possible D gene (6 bases). With 8 bases removed from V and 8 bases from J, the gap between germline ends came to 10 bases. CDR1 and CDR2 (germline): ENHRY, SYGVKD. The CDR3 contains 11 residues. Here the CDR3 DNA reads TGTGCCATCTCGGAGGGTGATGAGCAGTTCTTC. This gives the protein CAISEGDEQFF.

The rearrangement uses TRBV12-3 or TRBV12-4 and TRBJ1-2; D perhaps matches TRBD1 (6 bases). This CDR3 contains 15 residues. V lost 5 bases and J 2 bases, leaving 15 bases between the germline ends. The CDR3 DNA reads as TGTGCCAGCAGTGCCGGGACACCTAAAAACTATGGCTACACCTTC. It specifies CASSAGTPKNYGYTF.

This chain uses TRBV29-1 with TRBJ1-1; D remains ambiguous. V was trimmed by 7 bases and J by 3 bases, leaving 12 bases between them. Per the germline V gene, CDR1 is SQVTM and CDR2 is ANQGSEA. The CDR3 length is 12 residues. As DNA, the CDR3 is TGCAGCGGTAGGATCGGGGACACTGAAGCTTTCTTT. Protein: CSGRIGDTEAFF.

The sample holds a few counts of this clonotype. The rearrangement links TRBV11-2 to TRBJ2-3; D may be TRBD2 (6 bases). CDR3 size: 13 residues. With 6 bases removed from V and 6 bases from J, the gap between germline ends came to 13 bases. The germline V gene has CDR1 SGHAT and CDR2 FQNNGV. The CDR3 sequence: CASRHPGVDTQYF. The CDR3 DNA reads TGTGCCAGCAGACACCCGGGGGTCGATACGCAGTATTTT.

This chain links TRBV6-6 with TRBJ1-6; D perhaps matches TRBD1 (5 bases). Trimming removed 10 bases from V and 9 bases from J, with 19 bases in between. Germline V gene lookup returns CDR1 MNHNY and CDR2 SVGAGI (reference sequence). The CDR3 sequence is 14 residues long. In DNA, the CDR3 is TGTGCCACCCACCTAGGGGCCGGGTCTTCACCCCTCCACTTT. Translation gives CATHLGAGSSPLHF.

This clonotype was counted many times. The J gene is TRBJ1-5, the V gene TRBV20-1; D is perhaps TRBD1 (5 bases). The CDR3 runs to 16 residues. CDR1 is DFQATT, CDR2 SNEGSKA, per germline (reference sequence). The V end lost 0 bases, the J end lost 4 bases, and 16 bases lay between the germline ends. The CDR3: CSARDPQPGRNQPQHF. The CDR3 DNA is TGCAGTGCTAGAGACCCCCAGCCAGGGCGGAATCAGCCCCAGCATTTT.

This clonotype appeared a few times. The chain links TRBV6-2 or TRBV6-3 to TRBJ2-7, with D unclear. V lost 4 bases to trimming and J lost 0 bases, with 4 bases between them. Germline CDR1 MNHEY, CDR2 SVGEGT. This CDR3 spans 12 amino acids. This CDR3 is CASSFPSYEQYF. As DNA, the CDR3 is TGTGCCAGCAGTTTCCCCTCCTACGAGCAGTACTTC.

This rearrangement joins TRBV19 to TRBJ2-7; a weak D match, TRBD1 (6 bases). CDR1 LNHDA and CDR2 SQIVND come from the germline V gene (reference sequence). Trimming took 1 base from V and 6 from J, leaving 10 bases between them. This CDR3 is 13 amino acids long. The CDR3 sequence is CASSIVAQGEQYF. The CDR3 nucleotides read TGTGCCAGTAGTATAGTTGCACAGGGCGAGCAGTACTTC. Filled out from reference TRBV19 and TRBJ2-7, the complete variable domain reads DGGITQSPKYLFRKEGQNVTLSCEQNLNHDAMYWYRQDPGQGLRLIYYSQIVNDFQKGDIAEGYSVSREKKESFPLTVTSAQKNPTAFYLCASSIVAQGEQYFGPGTRLTVT.

This rearrangement joins TRBV20-1 to TRBJ1-1; tentative D call: TRBD1 (5 bases). The CDR3 runs 17 residues. The ends were cut back, 2 bases at V and 0 bases at J, with 19 bases in the middle. Germline lookup yields CDR1 DFQATT and CDR2 SNEGSKA (reference sequence). CDR3 bases: TGCAGTGCTAGATTTCACCAGGGAGATATTCTGAACACTGAAGCTTTCTTT. Amino acid sequence: CSARFHQGDILNTEAFF.

This clonotype has a handful of counts. V and J are TRBV20-1 and TRBJ2-5, with 12 bases that match TRBD2. The V gene end was trimmed by 0 bases and the J gene end by 3 bases; junction bases not matched to a gene: 2. The length of the CDR3 is 15 residues. Germline values: CDR1 DFQATT, CDR2 SNEGSKA (reference sequence). The CDR3 DNA reads as TGCAGTGCTAGAGAGCCTAGCGGGGGGGAAGAGACCCAGTACTTC. Amino acid sequence: CSAREPSGGEETQYF.

This rearrangement joins TRBV7-3 to TRBJ2-5; D gene uncertain. This CDR3 contains 14 residues. Deletions cut 2 bases from V and 1 base from J, with 8 bases between. Germline CDR1 and CDR2: SGHTA and FQGTGA. CDR3 in amino acids: CASSLLGLQETQYF. For the CDR3, the DNA is TGTGCCAGCAGCTTACTGGGCCTCCAAGAGACCCAGTACTTC.

This clonotype has a handful of counts. This chain uses TRBV5-1 with TRBJ2-3; TRBD2 matches at 10 bases. The ends lost 2 bases at V and 2 bases at J; junction bases unmatched: 5. This CDR3 comprises 16 residues. Germline V gene data show CDR1 as SGHRS and CDR2 as YFSETQ. CDR3 sequence reads: CASSFDSGGITDTQYF. The CDR3, as DNA: TGCGCCAGCAGCTTCGATAGCGGGGGGATCACAGATACGCAGTATTTT. Complete variable domain (other parts from reference TRBV5-1 and TRBJ2-3): KAGVTQTPRYLIKTRGQQVTLSCSPISGHRSVSWYQQTPGQGLQFLFEYFSETQRNKGNFPGRFSGRQFSNSRSEMNVSTLELGDSALYLCASSFDSGGITDTQYFGPGTRLTVL.

The rearrangement uses TRBV29-1 and TRBJ1-1; D not certain. CDR1 and CDR2 (germline): SQVTM, ANQGSEA. The length of the CDR3 is 12 residues. Between the trimmed V and J ends, which lost 3 bases and 1 base, there was a span of 6 bases. The CDR3 here is CSVDRQNTEAFF. CDR3 DNA: TGCAGCGTTGACAGGCAGAACACTGAAGCTTTCTTT.

The chain joins TRBV6-2 or TRBV6-3 to TRBJ2-1, with no clear D. Germline CDR1 is MNHEY and CDR2 is SVGEGT. V gave up 4 bases and J gave up 4 bases, with 8 bases separating them. The length of the CDR3 is 13 residues. The CDR3 DNA reads TGTGCCAGCAGTTCCGGGCGATACAATGAGCAGTTCTTC. It is translated as CASSSGRYNEQFF.

The table lists this clonotype with a few counts. The rearrangement links TRBV20-1 to TRBJ2-7; D is uncertain. Germline V CDR1 and CDR2: DFQATT, SNEGSKA (reference sequence). V was trimmed by 5 bases and J by 8 bases, leaving 13 bases between them. This CDR3 spans 11 amino acids. The CDR3 coding sequence is TGCAGTGCTGGGCCCTCTGGCAAGCAGTACTTC. The encoded protein is CSAGPSGKQYF.

In this sample, this clonotype turned up a few times. The rearrangement links TRBV5-1 to TRBJ1-6; 8 positions match TRBD1. This CDR3 is built from 14 residues. Germline trimming cut 5 bases from V and 9 bases from J; bases unmatched to any gene: 7. CDR1 and CDR2 (germline): SGHRS, YFSETQ. CDR3 DNA sequence: TGCGCCAGCAGAGGCGGACAGGGTACTTCACCCCTCCACTTT. Residues: CASRGGQGTSPLHF.

This clonotype was counted at least ten times. The chain is built from TRBV18 and TRBJ1-1; tentative D call: TRBD1 (5 bases). There are 15 residues in the CDR3. Germline CDR1 and CDR2: KGHSH and LQKENI. With 3 bases removed from V and 3 bases from J, the gap between germline ends came to 14 bases. CDR3 DNA sequence: TGTGCCAGCTCACCTGGGCTGGGGGTGGACACTGAAGCTTTCTTT. Amino acids: CASSPGLGVDTEAFF.

The CDR3 here is CASSYRSDSRQETQYF. The CDR3 DNA reads TGTGCCAGCAGCTACAGGTCCGACAGCCGCCAAGAGACCCAGTACTTC. The V and J genes are TRBV7-8 and TRBJ2-5; D may be TRBD1 (5 bases). The germline gives CDR1 SGHVS, CDR2 FQNEAQ. Deletions cut 4 bases from V and 1 base from J, with 16 bases between. The CDR3 covers 16 residues.

V is TRBV19 and J is TRBJ2-7; D unclear. This CDR3 region has 14 residues. Germline lookup yields CDR1 LNHDA and CDR2 SQIVND (reference sequence). V lost 3 bases and J 0 bases, leaving 9 bases between the germline ends. The CDR3 spells CASSIVGSSYEQYF. DNA of the CDR3: TGTGCCAGTAGTATCGTCGGCAGCTCCTACGAGCAGTACTTC.

This rearrangement joins TRBV11-2 to TRBJ2-2; TRBD1 matches at 11 bases. Trimming at V came to 5 bases and at J to 2 bases, leaving 7 bases not matched to a gene. The CDR3 spans 17 residues. CDR1 is SGHAT, CDR2 FQNNGV, per germline. The CDR3 loop reads CASSTGQGAFNTGELFF. The CDR3 DNA is TGTGCCAGCAGCACCGGACAGGGGGCGTTCAACACCGGGGAGCTGTTTTTT. The full variable domain, completed using reference TRBV11-2 and TRBJ2-2, is EAGVAQSPRYKIIEKRQSVAFWCNPISGHATLYWYQQILGQGPKLLIQFQNNGVVDDSQLPKDRFSAERLKGVDSTLKIQPAKLEDSAVYLCASSTGQGAFNTGELFFGEGSRLTVL.

CDR3 in amino acids: CRPGQVEDGYTF. The CDR3 DNA is TGCAGGCCGGGACAGGTGGAGGATGGCTACACCTTC. This chain uses TRBV20-1 with TRBJ1-2, with TRBD1 identical over 8 bases. Germline lookup yields CDR1 DFQATT and CDR2 SNEGSKA (reference sequence). This CDR3 contains 12 residues.

V is TRBV15 and J is TRBJ2-7; 9 positions match TRBD1. Germline V gene sequence: CDR1 LNHNV, CDR2 YYDKDF (reference sequence). The CDR3 is 16 amino acids. V shed 3 bases, J shed 6 bases, and the junction held 12 bases outside the gene matches. The DNA for the CDR3 is TGTGCCACCAGCAGCCCCGACGGGACAGGGTTCTCCGAGCAGTACTTC. Its translation is CATSSPDGTGFSEQYF.

This clonotype was counted between two and nine times. J is TRBJ1-1 and V is TRBV6-5; D is ambiguous. The germline V and J ends were trimmed by 2 bases and 3 bases, with 4 bases remaining between them. CDR3 length: 12 amino acids. Per germline, CDR1 MNHEY and CDR2 SVGAGI. The CDR3 coding sequence is TGTGCCAGCAGTTACGGGCACACTGAAGCTTTCTTT. Its protein product is CASSYGHTEAFF.